This T cell receptor (beta chain) derives from a study of Ad26.COV2.S vaccination and SARS-CoV-2 variants. The repertoire was sequenced with immunoSEQ multiplex PCR; TCRdb's copy has only in-frame clones and lacks some. The sample contains approximately 420,000 clones, approximately 87% of which appear only once. Treatment indicated: 15 to 20 received Ad26.COV2.S at low or high dose, single or two shots; about 5 received placebo; per-sample allocation not given. Sampling occurred on day 63 after the first vaccine or placebo injection. This CDR3 comprises 17 residues. CDR1 and CDR2 (germline): LNHDA, SQIVND (reference sequence). V lost 5 bases, J lost 5 bases, and 21 bases lay in between.

The sequence derives from a person between 18 and 65 years old who received the Ad26.COV2.S COVID-19 vaccine or a placebo. Source: peripheral blood, taken in a trial of Ad26.COV2.S vaccine versus placebo. The chain carries TRBV19 and TRBJ2-2; perhaps TRBD1 as D (6 bases). CDR3: CASSGPGQGFLTGELFF. For the CDR3, the DNA is TGTGCCAGTAGTGGCCCGGGCCAGGGGTTCCTAACCGGGGAGCTGTTTTTT. Full variable domain (missing parts from reference TRBV19 and TRBJ2-2): DGGITQSPKYLFRKEGQNVTLSCEQNLNHDAMYWYRQDPGQGLRLIYYSQIVNDFQKGDIAEGYSVSREKKESFPLTVTSAQKNPTAFYLCASSGPGQGFLTGELFFGEGSRLTVL.